This T cell receptor (beta chain) was recorded in a study of T cell repertoires in cytomegalovirus infection. Study-wide context: Through public TCR beta signatures, both CMV infection and matching HLA type were indicated.

Whole-study results and caveats: Dominating the ex vivo response were HLA-C-restricted CMV-specific TCR beta clonotypes. There were carriers of CMV plus the relevant HLA, and cumulative public TCR beta family frequency identified them.

One entry per CDR3 protein results from TCRdb running MiXCR on the reads. The sample records about 260,000 distinct CDR3 sequences, roughly an eighth being singletons. This clonotype was picked up many times. The target antigen is unknown. The CDR3 contains 16 residues. V lost 1 base, J lost 8 bases, and 20 bases lay in between. The V gene's germline CDR1 is SGHDN and CDR2 FVKESK. The clonotype was recovered from a human donor in good health (CMV status not recorded). Some clones in this sample may be carry-over from other donors' samples. V and J are TRBV14 and TRBJ1-2; possibly TRBD1 for D (5 bases). The sequenced sample was PBMCs. In nucleotides, the CDR3 is TGTGCCAGCAGCCAAGCTACCGGGACCCAAGAGGCGGGCTACACCTTC. It codes for CASSQATGTQEAGYTF.